Listed here are 27 T cell receptor beta chains from one sample, sequenced in a study of Ad26.COV2.S vaccination and SARS-CoV-2 variants. The treatment: around 19 received Ad26.COV2.S at low or high dose, single or two shots; roughly five received placebo; per-sample allocation not given. The study sampled participants on day 63 after the first vaccine or placebo injection. The repertoire was sequenced with immunoSEQ multiplex PCR; TCRdb's copy has only in-frame clones and lacks some. Altogether 380,000 or so clones are present, 83% being singletons, with the ten largest covering around 7.4%. The material was peripheral blood, obtained in a trial of Ad26.COV2.S vaccine versus placebo. The receptor set was obtained from a person aged 18-60 years who received the Ad26.COV2.S COVID-19 vaccine or a placebo.

The chain is built from TRBV5-1 and TRBJ1-1; D remains unclear. Trimming pared 0 bases from V and 0 bases from J, leaving 9 bases between. This CDR3 comprises 15 residues. Germline V gene lookup returns CDR1 SGHRS and CDR2 YFSETQ. The CDR3 bases are TGCGCCAGCAGCTTGGTACCCTCCATGAACACTGAAGCTTTCTTT. Residues: CASSLVPSMNTEAFF.

Details on this clone: Other DNA sequences in the sample encode the same CDR3. This chain joins TRBV5-1 and TRBJ1-1; tentative D call: TRBD1 (6 bases). Trimming shortened V by 0 bases and J by 1 base, and 7 bases separated the two germline ends. The CDR3 spans 14 residues. Germline values: CDR1 SGHRS, CDR2 YFSETQ. DNA for the CDR3: TGCGCCAGCAGCTTGGTAGGGGGGAACACTGAAGCTTTCTTT. Translated: CASSLVGGNTEAFF.

In its sample, this clone was seen a few times. The genes are TRBV28 and TRBJ2-5; the D gene could be TRBD1 or TRBD2 (5 bases each). V was pared by 8 bases and J by 4 bases, with 17 bases between. CDR3 length: 14 amino acids. From germline, CDR1 is MDHEN and CDR2 SYDVKM. CDR3 sequence reads: CASCQGMRVETQYF. The CDR3 bases are TGTGCCAGCTGCCAGGGAATGCGGGTAGAGACCCAGTACTTC. The full variable domain, with the rest looked up from reference TRBV28 and TRBJ2-5, is DVKVTQSSRYLVKRTGEKVFLECVQDMDHENMFWYRQDPGLGLRLIYFSYDVKMKEKGDIPEGYSVSREKKERFSLILESASTNQTSMYLCASCQGMRVETQYFGPGTRLLVL.

The chain recombines TRBV11-1 with TRBJ2-4; TRBD1 or TRBD2 may be the D gene (5 bases each). The germline gives CDR1 SGHAT, CDR2 FQDESV (reference sequence). The germline V and J ends were trimmed by 4 bases and 3 bases, with 7 bases remaining between them. The CDR3 loop spans 13 amino acids. The CDR3, as DNA: TGTGCCAGCAGCTGGGACGGCAAAAACATTCAGTACTTC. It yields the protein CASSWDGKNIQYF.

The chain combines TRBV12-5 with TRBJ2-5, with TRBD2 matching over 14 bases. Germline V gene data show CDR1 as LGHNT and CDR2 as FRNRAP. The ends lost 0 bases at V and 4 bases at J; junction bases unmatched: 7. The CDR3 is 18 amino acids. The CDR3 region has the DNA TGTGCTAGTGGTTTGGTGTTAGATGGGACTAGCGGGAGAGAGACCCAGTACTTC. This translates into CASGLVLDGTSGRETQYF.

The rearrangement uses TRBV5-5 and TRBJ2-7; 7 bases match TRBD1. The CDR3 spans 14 residues. The V gene's germline CDR1 is SGHKS and CDR2 YYEKEE (reference sequence). V lost 3 bases, J lost 3 bases, and 6 bases stayed unmatched. The CDR3 DNA reads as TGTGCCAGCAGCTCGACAGGGTTCGGCTACGAGCAGTACTTC. As protein: CASSSTGFGYEQYF.

This sequence joins TRBV7-6 and TRBJ1-2; weak D call: TRBD1 (6 bases). CDR1 is SGHVS and CDR2 is FNYEAQ in the germline V gene. This CDR3 region has 15 residues. V shed 5 bases and J shed 1 base, with 14 bases lying between them. The CDR3 here is CASSQGGGDNYGYTF. The DNA for the CDR3 is TGTGCCAGCAGCCAAGGGGGGGGTGATAACTATGGCTACACCTTC.

This clone was picked up one time. This chain connects TRBV27 to TRBJ1-4; D might be TRBD1 (6 bases). CDR1 is MNHEY, CDR2 SMNVEV, per germline (reference sequence). There are 15 residues in the CDR3. The V and J ends lost 6 bases and 5 bases respectively, with 16 bases between them. The CDR3 DNA reads as TGTGCCAGCAGCCCTAACGGGGGGCGCAATGAAAAACTGTTTTTT. As protein: CASSPNGGRNEKLFF.

This clone was counted a few times. The chain uses TRBV4-1 and TRBJ1-1, with 8 bases aligning to TRBD1. V was pared by 5 bases and J by 0 bases, with 8 bases of the junction left unmatched. The CDR3 covers 16 residues. Per germline, CDR1 MGHRA and CDR2 YSYEKL. The CDR3 coding sequence is TGCGCCAGCAGCTCCAGACAGGGGAGGATGAACACTGAAGCTTTCTTT. Its translation: CASSSRQGRMNTEAFF.

The chain is built from TRBV2 and TRBJ2-7; TRBD1 or TRBD2 may be the D gene (5 bases each). CDR1 and CDR2 (germline): SNHLY, FYNNEI. This CDR3 comprises 11 residues. V was trimmed by 8 bases and J by 2 bases, leaving 7 bases between them. This CDR3 is CASGTPYEQYF. The CDR3 bases are TGTGCCAGCGGGACCCCCTACGAGCAGTACTTC.

This clone was seen a few times. V usage is TRBV6-1 and J usage is TRBJ2-3; 11 bases match TRBD2. With 1 base clipped from V and 4 bases from J, the junction kept 1 base outside the gene matches. This CDR3 region has 15 residues. CDR1 MNHNS and CDR2 SASEGT come from the germline V gene. CDR3 DNA: TGTGCCAGCAGTGAAGTAGCGGGAGGGCCAGATACGCAGTATTTT. Its translation: CASSEVAGGPDTQYF.

The chain recombines TRBV19 with TRBJ2-7; 9 bases align to TRBD1. The CDR3 sequence is 15 residues long. Germline V CDR1 and CDR2: LNHDA, SQIVND (reference sequence). V was pared by 3 bases and J by 5 bases, with 8 bases of the junction left unmatched. The CDR3 DNA sequence: TGTGCCAGTAGTATGAGGTGGACAGGGGTGCACGAGCAGTACTTC. Amino acids: CASSMRWTGVHEQYF. Based on the CDR3 plus reference TRBV19 and TRBJ2-7, the full variable domain is DGGITQSPKYLFRKEGQNVTLSCEQNLNHDAMYWYRQDPGQGLRLIYYSQIVNDFQKGDIAEGYSVSREKKESFPLTVTSAQKNPTAFYLCASSMRWTGVHEQYFGPGTRLTVT.

V is TRBV15 and J is TRBJ2-1; 7 nucleotides line up with TRBD1. This CDR3 comprises 17 residues. J lost 3 bases, V lost 1 base, and 9 bases had no gene match. In germline, CDR1 is LNHNV, CDR2 YYDKDF (reference sequence). CDR3 nucleotide sequence: TGTGCCACCAGCAGAGGATACAGGGGAAGTAACTACAATGAGCAGTTCTTC. Protein sequence: CATSRGYRGSNYNEQFF.

This clone was seen more than once but under ten times. This chain joins TRBV11-1 and TRBJ1-3, with D unclear. The ends were cut back, 2 bases at V and 4 bases at J, with 3 bases in the middle. From germline, CDR1 is SGHAT and CDR2 FQDESV (reference sequence). This CDR3 region has 12 residues. The CDR3 DNA reads TGTGCCAGCAGCTTACCGGGAAACACCATATATTTT. Amino acid sequence: CASSLPGNTIYF.

The chain employs TRBV5-1 and TRBJ2-3; TRBD2 matches 11 bases. V was clipped by 3 bases and J by 0 bases; unmatched bases: 3. The germline V gene has CDR1 SGHRS and CDR2 YFSETQ. The CDR3 is 16 amino acids. In DNA, the CDR3 is TGCGCCAGCAGCTCCGGGACTAGCGGAAGCACAGATACGCAGTATTTT. This translates into CASSSGTSGSTDTQYF.

V usage is TRBV2 and J usage is TRBJ1-4, with 7 bases fitting TRBD1. Germline V gene lookup returns CDR1 SNHLY and CDR2 FYNNEI. The CDR3 length is 14 residues. With V trimmed by 4 bases and J by 8 bases, 7 bases remained unmatched. The CDR3 sequence is CASSGGGALEKLFF. The CDR3 DNA follows: TGTGCCAGCAGTGGAGGGGGCGCATTGGAAAAACTGTTTTTT.

The V and J genes are TRBV18 and TRBJ2-1; D possibly corresponds to TRBD1 (7 bases). Trimming removed 9 bases at V and 8 bases at J, with 11 bases between. The CDR3 is made up of 11 amino acids. The germline CDR1 and CDR2 sequences are KGHSH and LQKENI. CDR3 sequence reads: CASTRGDEQFF. The CDR3 bases are TGTGCCAGTACCAGGGGGGATGAGCAGTTCTTC. Complete variable domain (other parts from reference TRBV18 and TRBJ2-1): NAGVMQNPRHLVRRRGQEARLRCSPMKGHSHVYWYRQLPEEGLKFMVYLQKENIIDESGMPKERFSAEFPKEGPSILRIQQVVRGDSAAYFCASTRGDEQFFGPGTRLTVL.

V is TRBV29-1 and J is TRBJ2-3; D is undetermined. V was cut by 3 bases and J by 4 bases, with 11 bases left in between. The CDR3 has 13 amino acids. Germline V gene data show CDR1 as SQVTM and CDR2 as ANQGSEA. This CDR3 reads CSVDESNADTQYF. CDR3 nucleotide sequence: TGCAGCGTTGACGAATCAAATGCAGATACGCAGTATTTT.

About this clone itself: The sample carries other DNA sequences with the same CDR3. The chain has TRBV20-1 and TRBJ2-7; no clear D. CDR3 size: 11 residues. Germline CDR1 and CDR2: DFQATT and SNEGSKA (reference sequence). V was cut by 1 base and J by 2 bases, with 3 bases left in between. CDR3 in amino acids: CSARGTYEQYF. CDR3 sequence (DNA): TGCAGTGCTAGAGGGACCTACGAGCAGTACTTC.

The V and J genes are TRBV5-1 and TRBJ2-6, with D perhaps matching TRBD1 (6 bases). The V end was cut by 0 bases, the J end by 0 bases, with 13 bases between. CDR1 and CDR2 from the germline V gene are SGHRS and YFSETQ. CDR3 length equals 18 residues. The CDR3 reads CASSLAGAASSGANVLTF. In DNA, the CDR3 is TGCGCCAGCAGCTTGGCAGGGGCGGCCAGCTCTGGGGCCAACGTCCTGACTTTC. The whole variable domain, remainder taken from reference TRBV5-1 and TRBJ2-6, is KAGVTQTPRYLIKTRGQQVTLSCSPISGHRSVSWYQQTPGQGLQFLFEYFSETQRNKGNFPGRFSGRQFSNSRSEMNVSTLELGDSALYLCASSLAGAASSGANVLTFGAGSRLTVL.

As for this clone: With a much larger clone just one base away, this may be a read error. The chain has TRBV9 and TRBJ1-1; possibly TRBD1 for D (5 bases). This CDR3 has 13 residues. V was trimmed by 0 bases and J by 3 bases, leaving 6 bases between them. The V gene's germline CDR1 is SGDLS and CDR2 YYNGEE. CDR3: CASSVGGYTEAFF. The CDR3 DNA reads TGTGCCAGCAGCGTAGGGGGGTACACTGAAGCTTTCTTT.

The sample holds one count of this clone. This chain links TRBV4-2 with TRBJ2-7, with D possibly matching TRBD2 (5 bases). The germline V gene encodes CDR1 LGHNA and CDR2 YNFKEQ. The CDR3 runs 15 residues. V was shortened by 0 bases and J by 4 bases, with 13 bases between the two germline ends. The CDR3 DNA sequence: TGTGCCAGCAGCCAAGAAACTGAGATAGCGTACGAGCAGTACTTC. It codes for CASSQETEIAYEQYF.

V gene TRBV5-1 combines with J gene TRBJ1-1; D remains ambiguous. V lost 1 base to trimming and J lost 3 bases, with 10 bases between them. Germline CDR1 reads SGHRS; CDR2 reads YFSETQ. The CDR3 consists of 14 residues. The CDR3 region has the DNA TGCGCCAGCAGCTTGAGAGGCGATTACACTGAAGCTTTCTTT. Its protein product is CASSLRGDYTEAFF.

V is TRBV18 and J is TRBJ1-4; D might be TRBD1 (5 bases). The CDR3 is made up of 14 amino acids. V was shortened by 2 bases and J by 5 bases, with 9 bases between the two germline ends. The V gene's germline CDR1 is KGHSH and CDR2 LQKENI. The CDR3 DNA reads as TGTGCCAGCTCACCAACGGGGCCCAATGAAAAACTGTTTTTT. It translates to CASSPTGPNEKLFF. Filled out from reference TRBV18 and TRBJ1-4, the complete variable domain reads NAGVMQNPRHLVRRRGQEARLRCSPMKGHSHVYWYRQLPEEGLKFMVYLQKENIIDESGMPKERFSAEFPKEGPSILRIQQVVRGDSAAYFCASSPTGPNEKLFFGSGTQLSVL.

A single count supports this clone. This chain joins TRBV5-6 and TRBJ2-3; perhaps TRBD2 as D (5 bases). CDR3 length: 13 amino acids. In germline, CDR1 is SGHDT, CDR2 YYEEEE. V was clipped by 1 base and J by 4 bases, with 7 bases between them. CDR3 nucleotides: TGTGCCAGCAGCTTGCGAGGGCCAGATACGCAGTATTTT. This translates into CASSLRGPDTQYF.

This sequence joins TRBV3-1 (or the pseudogene TRBV3-2) and TRBJ2-3, with no clear D. V lost 5 bases and J lost 2, with 11 bases in between. This CDR3 has 14 residues. CDR1 is LGHDT and CDR2 is YNNKEL in the germline V gene (reference sequence). The CDR3 sequence is CASSLGLFTDTQYF. The CDR3 region has the DNA TGTGCCAGCAGCTTGGGCCTTTTCACAGATACGCAGTATTTT.

This clone was seen more than once but under ten times. In nucleotides, the CDR3 is TGCGCCAGCAGCCAAGTACACCTATACAATGAGCAGTTCTTC. This encodes CASSQVHLYNEQFF. The gene calls are TRBV4-1 and TRBJ2-1, with unresolved D. Trimming removed 1 base at V and 4 bases at J, with 8 bases between. This CDR3 is built from 14 residues. CDR1 is MGHRA, CDR2 YSYEKL, per germline.